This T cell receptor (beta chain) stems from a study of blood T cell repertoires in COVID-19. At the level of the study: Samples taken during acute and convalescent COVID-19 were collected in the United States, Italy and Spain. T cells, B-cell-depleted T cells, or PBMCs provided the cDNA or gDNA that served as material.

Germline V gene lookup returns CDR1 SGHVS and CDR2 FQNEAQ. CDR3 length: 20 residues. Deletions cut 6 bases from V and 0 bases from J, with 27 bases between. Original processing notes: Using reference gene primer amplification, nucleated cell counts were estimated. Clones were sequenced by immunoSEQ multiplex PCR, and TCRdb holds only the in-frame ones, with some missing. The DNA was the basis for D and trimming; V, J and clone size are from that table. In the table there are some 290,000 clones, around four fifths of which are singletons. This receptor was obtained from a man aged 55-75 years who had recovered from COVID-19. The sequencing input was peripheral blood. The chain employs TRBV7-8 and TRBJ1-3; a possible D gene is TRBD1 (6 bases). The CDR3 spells CASSILVPGHGWASGNTIYF. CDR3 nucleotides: TGTGCCAGCAGTATCTTAGTCCCGGGACACGGTTGGGCCTCTGGAAACACCATATATTTT.